This passage covers 28 T cell receptor beta chains from one sample sequenced in a study of blood T cell repertoires in COVID-19. Generated by immunoSEQ multiplex PCR, the TCRdb table keeps only in-frame clones and is missing some. The sample carries 100,000 to 150,000 clones, 90% recorded once. What was sequenced was peripheral blood. These receptors originate from a man aged 45-65 years with active COVID-19.

V gene TRBV19 combines with J gene TRBJ2-1; TRBD2 aligns across 10 bases. The CDR3 totals 16 residues. CDR1 and CDR2 from the germline V gene are LNHDA and SQIVND (reference sequence). With V trimmed by 7 bases and J by 0 bases, 6 bases remained unmatched. The CDR3 spells CASTLAGASSYNEQFF. The CDR3 bases are TGTGCCAGTACCCTAGCGGGGGCCTCCTCCTACAATGAGCAGTTCTTC.

The rearrangement uses TRBV3-1 (or the pseudogene TRBV3-2) and TRBJ2-5; D is ambiguous. The CDR3 sequence is 16 residues long. The V gene's germline CDR1 is LGHDT and CDR2 YNNKEL (reference sequence). Trimming took 0 bases from V and 1 from J, leaving 12 bases between them. CDR3 in DNA: TGTGCCAGCAGCCAAGATTCAGCGCAAATCCAAGAGACCCAGTACTTC. It specifies CASSQDSAQIQETQYF.

This rearrangement joins TRBV24-1 to TRBJ1-1, with D uncertain. Germline lookup yields CDR1 KGHDR and CDR2 SFDVKD. V shed 2 bases and J shed 2 bases, with 8 bases lying between them. CDR3 length: 14 residues. The CDR3 bases are TGTGCCACCAGTGATTCCCAGGATAACACTGAAGCTTTCTTT. It translates to CATSDSQDNTEAFF.

CDR3 sequence reads: CASSPSGGTYNEQFF. In nucleotides, the CDR3 is TGTGCCAGCAGCCCCAGCGGGGGGACCTACAATGAGCAGTTCTTC. The chain uses TRBV7-8 and TRBJ2-1, with 9 bases fitting TRBD2. CDR1 is SGHVS and CDR2 is FQNEAQ in the germline V gene. The CDR3 is 15 residues long. V was pared by 5 bases and J by 2 bases, with 4 bases of the junction left unmatched.

J is TRBJ2-7 and V is TRBV6-1, with unresolved D. The CDR3 length is 12 residues. From germline, CDR1 is MNHNS and CDR2 SASEGT. V was trimmed by 3 bases and J by 5 bases, leaving 8 bases between them. DNA of the CDR3: TGTGCCAGCAGTGAGCAGGAACACGAGCAGTACGTC. Translated, it gives CASSEQEHEQYV.

This clone was detected only a few times. One end of the junction fails to match germline, which may point to a read error. This sequence joins TRBV5-6 and TRBJ1-4, with TRBD1 matching 7 bases. This CDR3 region has 16 residues. Germline values: CDR1 SGHDT, CDR2 YYEEEE. The CDR3 here is CASTLLGTATNEKLFF. The DNA of the CDR3 is TGTGCCAGCACCTTGTTGGGGACAGCAACTAATGAAAAACTGTTTTTT. Based on the CDR3 plus reference TRBV5-6 and TRBJ1-4, the full variable domain is DAGVTQSPTHLIKTRGQQVTLRCSPKSGHDTVSWYQQALGQGPQFIFQYYEEEERQRGNFPDRFSGHQFPNYSSELNVNALLLGDSALYLCASTLLGTATNEKLFFGSGTQLSVL.

In its sample, this clone was seen once. The chain is built from TRBV18 and TRBJ1-6; 9 bases fit TRBD1. The CDR3 is 15 residues long. Unmatched junction bases numbered 3, after V lost 2 bases and J lost 7 bases. CDR1 KGHSH and CDR2 LQKENI come from the germline V gene. The CDR3 region is CASSPGQGYNSPLHF. CDR3 bases: TGTGCCAGCTCACCAGGACAGGGGTACAATTCACCCCTCCACTTT.

The chain couples TRBV30 to TRBJ1-6; maybe TRBD1 (5 bases). This CDR3 has 15 residues. Germline CDR1 and CDR2: GTSNPN and SVGIG (reference sequence). V was cut by 3 bases and J by 7 bases, with 16 bases left in between. CDR3: CAWRKAGTGNSPLHF. Here the CDR3 DNA reads TGTGCCTGGAGGAAGGCGGGGACTGGGAATTCACCCCTCCACTTT.

The rearrangement links TRBV15 to TRBJ2-1; 10 bases map to TRBD2. CDR1 and CDR2 from the germline V gene are LNHNV and YYDKDF (reference sequence). This CDR3 comprises 15 residues. V trimming: 5 bases; J trimming: 8 bases; junction bases outside the gene matches: 9. The DNA of the CDR3 is TGTGCCACCAGCTCGAGCGGGAGGGCCAAATATGAGCAGTTCTTC. Its protein product is CATSSSGRAKYEQFF.

A single count supports this clone. The gene calls are TRBV7-2 and TRBJ1-1; unclear D gene. The germline V and J ends were trimmed by 3 bases and 2 bases, with 10 bases remaining between them. The length of the CDR3 is 14 residues. CDR1 and CDR2 (germline): SGHTA, FQGNSA. DNA of the CDR3: TGTGCCAGCAGCTTGAGGCTAGTAAACACTGAAGCTTTCTTT. Its translation: CASSLRLVNTEAFF.

The chain employs TRBV20-1 and TRBJ2-1; D remains unclear. Trimming cost V 4 bases and J 4 bases, with 5 bases left between them. The germline CDR1 and CDR2 sequences are DFQATT and SNEGSKA (reference sequence). CDR3 length equals 11 residues. CDR3 DNA sequence: TGCAGTGCTACCAAATACAATGAGCAGTTCTTC. Translation gives CSATKYNEQFF.

The chain combines TRBV19 with TRBJ1-1, with D hard to call. The germline V gene encodes CDR1 LNHDA and CDR2 SQIVND (reference sequence). The CDR3 is 15 residues long. Trimming removed 2 bases from V and 11 bases from J, with 21 bases in between. CDR3 DNA: TGTGCCAGTAGTATAACTAGGGTCCGCCGGGATAGTGCTTTCTTT. As protein: CASSITRVRRDSAFF.

The chain joins TRBV7-2 to TRBJ2-2; 8 bases are shared with TRBD1. Germline-derived CDR1 and CDR2 are SGHTA and FQGNSA. V shed 5 bases, J shed 8 bases, and the junction held 10 bases outside the gene matches. The CDR3 contains 15 residues. The DNA for the CDR3 is TGTGCCAGCAGCAGACCGACAGGGGTTGAGGGGGAGCTGTTTTTT. Translation: CASSRPTGVEGELFF.

The rearrangement joins TRBV5-4 to TRBJ2-1, with 16 bases lining up with TRBD2. The V and J ends lost 0 bases and 10 bases, in that order; junction bases with no gene match: 1. CDR1 and CDR2 from the germline V gene are SGHNT and YYREEE (reference sequence). The CDR3 is 15 residues long. The CDR3 loop reads CASSLAGLAGGEQFF. In nucleotides, the CDR3 is TGTGCCAGCAGCTTGGCGGGACTAGCGGGAGGGGAGCAGTTCTTC.

The chain is built from TRBV2 and TRBJ1-2; TRBD1 might be the D (5 bases). The V end lost 7 bases, the J end lost 5 bases, and 8 bases lay between the germline ends. Germline V gene lookup returns CDR1 SNHLY and CDR2 FYNNEI. CDR3 size: 11 residues. CDR3 nucleotide sequence: TGTGCCAGCACTGGGGGGTATGGCTACACCTTC. Translation gives CASTGGYGYTF.

V and J are TRBV9 and TRBJ2-3; 12 bases agree with TRBD2. Per the germline V gene, CDR1 is SGDLS and CDR2 is YYNGEE. The CDR3 has 16 residues. The J segment lost 3 bases and the V segment lost 3 bases, leaving 5 bases of the junction unmatched. CDR3 in amino acids: CASSGKLAGGTDTQYF. CDR3 sequence (DNA): TGTGCCAGCAGCGGGAAACTAGCGGGAGGAACAGATACGCAGTATTTT.

V usage is TRBV5-8 and J usage is TRBJ1-1; no firm D call. The V and J ends lost 9 bases and 0 bases respectively, with 18 bases between them. CDR1 and CDR2 (germline): SGHTS, YDEGEE. The CDR3 length is 15 residues. In nucleotides, the CDR3 is TGTGCCAAGTACAGTGATCAGCTCATGAACACTGAAGCTTTCTTT. Its translation is CAKYSDQLMNTEAFF.

This rearrangement joins TRBV5-1 to TRBJ1-2; 9 bases map to TRBD1. This CDR3 spans 15 amino acids. The V gene's germline CDR1 is SGHRS and CDR2 YFSETQ. V was pared by 3 bases and J by 0 bases, with 3 bases of the junction left unmatched. The DNA of the CDR3 is TGCGCCAGCAGCTCGAGACAGGGGGCTAACTATGGCTACACCTTC. Translation: CASSSRQGANYGYTF.

This rearrangement joins TRBV18 to TRBJ1-3; D gene ambiguous. CDR1 and CDR2 from the germline V gene are KGHSH and LQKENI. Trimming left V 6 bases short and J 0 bases short, with 21 bases between. The CDR3 runs 18 residues. Here the CDR3 DNA reads TGTGCCAGCTCCACACGCACAGCAGACGGAAGCTCTGGAAACACCATATATTTT. Translation gives CASSTRTADGSSGNTIYF.

J is TRBJ2-1 and V is TRBV6-5; 9 bases map to TRBD1. The CDR3 loop spans 14 amino acids. CDR1 and CDR2 (germline): MNHEY, SVGAGI. The J segment lost 3 bases and the V segment lost 10 bases, leaving 7 bases of the junction unmatched. The CDR3 nucleotides are TGTGCCACCCGACCGGGACAGGGCTACAATGAGCAGTTCTTC. Its protein product is CATRPGQGYNEQFF.

The V and J genes are TRBV4-1 and TRBJ2-3, with D perhaps TRBD2 (5 bases). The length of the CDR3 is 15 residues. The germline gives CDR1 MGHRA, CDR2 YSYEKL. The V and J ends lost 0 bases and 6 bases respectively, with 13 bases between them. The CDR3 is CASSQDKDSTDTQYF. CDR3 DNA sequence: TGCGCCAGCAGCCAAGATAAGGACTCCACCGATACGCAGTATTTT.

CDR3 sequence: CASSLTGNSYNEQFF. The DNA for the CDR3 is TGCGCCAGCAGTTTGACAGGGAATTCCTACAATGAGCAGTTCTTC. The chain joins TRBV10-1 to TRBJ2-1; TRBD1 agrees at 7 bases. Germline V gene sequence: CDR1 WNHNN, CDR2 SYGVQD (reference sequence). J gave up 1 base and V 5 bases, and 5 bases lay outside the gene matches. The CDR3 sequence is 15 residues long.

The DNA of the CDR3 is TGCGCCAGCAGCCCTTCGAGAGATACGCAGTATTTT. The encoded protein is CASSPSRDTQYF. The rearrangement links TRBV5-1 to TRBJ2-3; D is unresolved. CDR1 is SGHRS, CDR2 YFSETQ, per germline. The CDR3 spans 12 residues. The ends were cut back, 4 bases at V and 5 bases at J, with 8 bases in the middle.

The genes are TRBV14 and TRBJ1-1; D may be TRBD1 (5 bases). The CDR3 length is 13 residues. V was pared by 3 bases and J by 5 bases, with 10 bases between. Looked up from germline, CDR1 is SGHDN and CDR2 is FVKESK. The CDR3 reads CASSQSTATEAFF. CDR3 DNA: TGTGCCAGCAGCCAGTCGACAGCTACTGAAGCTTTCTTT.

This clone was seen just once. V and J are TRBV5-6 and TRBJ2-7; D unresolved. Germline CDR1 and CDR2: SGHDT and YYEEEE. The V gene lost 6 bases and the J gene lost 4 bases, with 17 bases spanning the gap. The CDR3 runs to 14 residues. Written as DNA, the CDR3 is TGTGCCAGCACCCCAGGTCCCCCGATTTACGAGCAGTACTTC. Residues: CASTPGPPIYEQYF.

On this clone: Since a much larger clone is just one base distant, this may be a read error. V is TRBV3-1 (or the pseudogene TRBV3-2) and J is TRBJ1-3; D gene uncertain. The CDR3 sequence is 12 residues long. Trimming stripped 5 bases from V and 4 bases from J, with 6 bases between. In germline, CDR1 is LGHDT, CDR2 YNNKEL (reference sequence). The CDR3 protein is CASSLQGNTIYF. The DNA of the CDR3 is TGTGCCAGCAGCTTACAGGGAAACACCATATATTTT.

This chain uses TRBV5-4 with TRBJ2-5, with 8 bases lining up with TRBD1. CDR3 length: 14 amino acids. From germline, CDR1 is SGHNT and CDR2 YYREEE (reference sequence). V was clipped by 4 bases and J by 5 bases; unmatched bases: 7. CDR3 protein: CASSPDRVGETQYF. The CDR3 DNA follows: TGTGCCAGCAGCCCGGACAGGGTCGGGGAGACCCAGTACTTC.

This clone was detected a few times. J is TRBJ1-5 and V is TRBV7-9; TRBD1 matches at 8 bases. The germline CDR1 and CDR2 sequences are SEHNR and FQNEAQ (reference sequence). CDR3 length equals 15 residues. V shed 3 bases, J shed 7 bases, and the junction held 8 bases outside the gene matches. The CDR3 spells CASSLTGAQGQPQHF. CDR3 nucleotides: TGTGCCAGCAGCTTGACAGGGGCGCAAGGGCAGCCCCAGCATTTT.